Listed below are T cell receptor beta chains from one sample, sequenced in a study of graft-versus-host responses after intestinal transplantation. Profiling relied on immunoSEQ multiplex PCR, and the TCRdb table lists in-frame clones only, not all of them. The sample yields around 100,000 clones, over 85% seen once. Their cognate antigens are unknown. The material sequenced was unstimulated CD8+ T cells sorted from spleen or lymph node cells, taken before intestinal transplant. The receptor source for this set is a human donor who received an intestinal transplant. CDR3s include the opening cysteine and the closing phenylalanine or tryptophan. The order of the fields is D gene, J gene, clone size, V gene, CDR3 protein, CDR3 DNA. D genes are given only for firm matches. Part of the rows lack a size; the others show once, few, many or a class for expanded clones.

d_gene: TRBD2; j_gene: TRBJ2-5; abundance: -; v_gene: TRBV4-1; CDR3aa: CASSLLAAAQETQYF; CDR3nt: TGCGCCAGCAGCTTACTAGCGGCGGCCCAAGAGACCCAGTACTTC
d_gene: TRBD2; j_gene: TRBJ2-3; abundance: few; v_gene: TRBV10-2; CDR3aa: CASSELLAGVDTQYF; CDR3nt: TGCGCCAGCAGTGAGCTGTTAGCGGGGGTAGATACGCAGTATTTT
d_gene: -; j_gene: TRBJ2-1; abundance: -; v_gene: TRBV11-2; CDR3aa: CASSARSNQYNEQFF; CDR3nt: TGTGCCAGCAGCGCACGATCCAATCAATACAATGAGCAGTTCTTC
d_gene: -; j_gene: TRBJ2-1; abundance: -; v_gene: TRBV5-4; CDR3aa: CASSLAGQNEQFF; CDR3nt: TGTGCCAGCAGCTTGGCGGGCCAAAATGAGCAGTTCTTC
d_gene: -; j_gene: TRBJ2-7; abundance: -; v_gene: TRBV29-1; CDR3aa: CSVEGQGGYEQYF; CDR3nt: TGCAGCGTTGAAGGCCAGGGGGGCTACGAGCAGTACTTC
d_gene: -; j_gene: TRBJ1-1; abundance: -; v_gene: TRBV7-8; CDR3aa: CASSLGVGGAGTEAFF; CDR3nt: TGTGCCAGCAGCTTGGGGGTCGGGGGCGCGGGTACTGAAGCTTTCTTT
d_gene: -; j_gene: TRBJ1-1; abundance: -; v_gene: TRBV19; CDR3aa: CASSITGQNPEAFF; CDR3nt: TGTGCCAGTAGTATAACAGGACAGAACCCTGAAGCTTTCTTT
d_gene: -; j_gene: TRBJ1-5; abundance: -; v_gene: TRBV27; CDR3aa: CASSTGPGGYQPQHF; CDR3nt: TGTGCCAGCAGTACCGGACCGGGTGGATATCAGCCCCAGCATTTT
d_gene: -; j_gene: TRBJ1-2; abundance: once; v_gene: TRBV6-1; CDR3aa: CASSESPDRRSYGYTF; CDR3nt: TGTGCCAGCAGTGAATCCCCCGACAGGCGAAGCTATGGCTACACCTTC
d_gene: -; j_gene: TRBJ1-1; abundance: -; v_gene: TRBV30; CDR3aa: CAWSVLHMNTEAFF; CDR3nt: TGTGCCTGGAGTGTACTGCATATGAACACTGAAGCTTTCTTT
d_gene: -; j_gene: TRBJ1-2; abundance: few; v_gene: TRBV19; CDR3aa: CASSIGRYYGYTF; CDR3nt: TGTGCCAGTAGTATAGGCAGGTACTATGGCTACACCTTC
d_gene: -; j_gene: TRBJ1-2; abundance: -; v_gene: TRBV9; CDR3aa: CASSVYLRGGDYGYTF; CDR3nt: TGTGCCAGCAGCGTCTATCTCAGGGGCGGGGACTATGGCTACACCTTC
d_gene: -; j_gene: TRBJ2-2; abundance: -; v_gene: TRBV7-3; CDR3aa: CASSLWGGSDGELFF; CDR3nt: TGTGCCAGCAGCTTGTGGGGGGGCAGCGACGGGGAGCTGTTTTTT
d_gene: -; j_gene: TRBJ1-1; abundance: -; v_gene: TRBV28; CDR3aa: CASSASEAFF; CDR3nt: TGTGCCAGCAGTGCTTCTGAAGCTTTCTTT
d_gene: -; j_gene: TRBJ2-1; abundance: -; v_gene: TRBV27; CDR3aa: CASSLSQGASPLYNEQFF; CDR3nt: TGTGCCAGCAGTTTATCGCAGGGTGCATCCCCACTTTACAATGAGCAGTTCTTC
d_gene: -; j_gene: TRBJ2-6; abundance: -; v_gene: TRBV7-8; CDR3aa: CASSLWQSSGANVLTF; CDR3nt: TGTGCCAGCAGCTTATGGCAGAGCTCTGGGGCCAACGTCCTGACTTTC
d_gene: -; j_gene: TRBJ2-7; abundance: -; v_gene: TRBV7-8; CDR3aa: CASSSRDGLEQYF; CDR3nt: TGTGCCAGCAGCTCCCGGGACGGCCTCGAGCAGTACTTC
d_gene: -; j_gene: TRBJ2-7; abundance: -; v_gene: TRBV4-1; CDR3aa: CASSQDLQSEQYF; CDR3nt: TGCGCCAGCAGCCAAGATTTACAGTCCGAGCAGTACTTC
d_gene: -; j_gene: TRBJ1-2; abundance: -; v_gene: TRBV4-1; CDR3aa: CASSLLNYPDYGYTF; CDR3nt: TGCGCCAGCAGCCTTCTTAATTACCCTGACTATGGCTACACCTTC
d_gene: -; j_gene: TRBJ1-1; abundance: -; v_gene: TRBV7-9; CDR3aa: CASSHPTGPNTEAFF; CDR3nt: TGTGCCAGCAGCCATCCGACAGGTCCGAACACTGAAGCTTTCTTT